This TCR beta chain derives from a study of T cell responses to AZD1222 COVID-19 vaccine (dated by TCRdb to the early 2020s). As for the study more broadly: TCR sequencing was performed for approximately 240 trial participants, of whom about 210 were given two doses of AZD1222 and approximately 26 were given two doses of MenACWY control vaccine. Enrollment into the trials was organized by age into subgroups of 18-55, 56-69 and 70-plus years, and those subgroups contained roughly 140, 27 and 60 TCR-sequenced participants, respectively. Overall results and qualifications from the work: The 56-69-year group was small, and its depth increase did not reach significance, likely because of low power. Conclusions about previously exposed vaccinees are limited because only five to seven AZD1222 recipients were SARS-CoV-2 seropositive at baseline. Because no day 14 peak-response samples were available, repertoires were characterized only after the peak T cell response. Spike-specific TCR breadth and depth rose significantly after two AZD1222 doses compared with day 0 and with MenACWY recipients. Participants were mostly white British and included more females than males, and it was suggested by the authors that clonal diversity may have been underestimated. Reportedly, close to half of the unique spike-specific TCRs recognized epitopes lying outside the regions that are mutated in the B.1.351 and B.1.1.7 variants. The vaccine-associated CD4 TCRs covered the entire spike protein, and the dominant responses fell in regions 160-218 and 743-854.

Comments on this clone: Its antigen is not yet known. No base quality values were provided; no much bigger clone lies one nucleotide off. Other DNA sequences in the same sample also yield this CDR3.

The CDR3 regions of human TCRbeta chains were subjected to immunosequencing. The paper's data handling went like this. Repertoire TCRs were matched against a reference library of SARS-CoV-2-specific TCRs generated with the MIRA antigen-specificity platform. Breadth meant the fraction of unique TCRs that were SARS-CoV-2-associated, whereas depth meant the fraction of total T cells that were SARS-CoV-2-associated. Using the MIRA data, each spike-specific TCR was assigned both to the spike region to which the TCR was reactive and to a CD4 or CD8 class. Log10-transformed breadth and depth values were compared by one-way ANOVA with Sidak's multiple comparisons tests. TCRdb carries this immuneACCESS record with in-frame sequences only. Its versions omit some clonotypes, under half of them owing to an unresolved V gene in the studies checked, with the rest unexplained. V and J calls and clone size are as listed in that table; D and trimming were resolved from the DNA. For this sample the table gives approximately 150,000 clones, of which approximately 88% were detected only once. Of the sample, under 3.5% is held by the ten largest clones.

In the paper's terms, the time point label means: baseline before first vaccination. Per the publication, the treatment or condition label means: meningococcal conjugate vaccine given as trial control. Vaccinee samples were obtained from the UK trials COV001 and COV002, which included a single-blind randomized controlled phase 2/3 trial of AZD1222 (ChAdOx1 nCoV-19) in healthy adults. For TCRbeta chain sequencing, PBMC samples from trial participants were taken at day 0 and at day 28 after the second dose. The CDR3 goes from the cysteine to the phenylalanine over 12 residues. This entry keeps only the CDR3 DNA: 36 bases, framed from base 1. CDR1 and CDR2 (LGHDT, YNNKEL) derive from the germline V gene (reference sequence). At the junction V is shortened by 7 bases and J by 3 bases, with 10 bases in between.

The clonotype originates from an adult in good health. This specimen consisted of peripheral blood, obtained on day 0 of MenACWY control vaccination. The sequence links TRBV3-1 (or the pseudogene TRBV3-2) to TRBJ2-7, and the D gene may be TRBD2, 5 bases matching. The nucleotides read TGTGCCAGCACTAGAGGAGGCTACGAGCAGTACTTC. Its protein product is CASTRGGYEQYF.